This T cell receptor beta chain came from a study of blood T cell repertoires in COVID-19 (dated by TCRdb to 2018 to 2021). Some background on the complete study: Samples from collaborators originated in the United States, Italy and Spain and spanned both the acute and convalescent phases of COVID-19. Deeply sampled blood TCRbeta repertoires from subjects exposed to, actively infected with, or recovered from COVID-19 were included in the dataset. Where HLA class I and class II types were available, the types were taken from metadata supplied by the sample provider, not from assay-based typing. The repertoires were released in a freely available public database intended as a resource for research on the immune response to SARS-CoV-2. Sample metadata almost always included a de-identified subject ID, COVID-19 status, age in years and sex. The material from the prospective study consisted of cDNA or gDNA derived from T cells, B-cell-depleted T cells, or PBMCs. Samples were obtained from the ongoing ImmuneRACE study (first 160 participants) and from some 1,200 subjects provided by 6 global collaborators. The study at large found these results: The amount of clinical and demographic metadata varied by source and participant and was provided uncurated.

In the case of this clone: No cognate antigen has been identified for it. The input lacks base qualities; no much larger clone sits a single base away. This same CDR3 is encoded by further DNA sequences in the sample.

CDR1 and CDR2 are read off the germline V gene as SQVTM and ANQGSEA. Trimming costs V 3 bases and J 5 bases, and their ends lie 13 bases apart. The CDR3 has 13 amino acids, counting the end cysteine and phenylalanine. Solely the CDR3 DNA is kept, with 39 bases framed from the first base. Participants in the prospective study were aged about 18 to 95 years, lived in about two dozen United States geographic areas, and enrolled through a virtual design. To assign participants to cohorts, the prospective study relied on clinical history that participants themselves reported in a screening survey and a study questionnaire. Each participant in the prospective study had whole blood, serum and a nasopharyngeal or oropharyngeal swab collected by mobile phlebotomists. Participants in the prospective study had the option to provide additional blood draws and questionnaires over a roughly two-month period. Before DNA extraction, blood samples from the prospective study were shipped at room temperature or frozen.

TCRbeta CDR3 regions were amplified from genomic DNA by means of the immunoSEQ Assay, a bias-controlled multiplex PCR. On the study's bioinformatics: The number of nucleated cells in each sample was estimated from the amplification of reference gene primers within the assay. Sequence reads were collapsed and filtered to measure the absolute abundance of every unique TCRbeta CDR3 rearrangement. For each sample, productive Simpson clonality was calculated as the square root of Simpson's diversity index across productive rearrangements. TCRdb holds this immuneACCESS table with in-frame rearrangements only. Some clones are missing; in checked studies, unresolved V genes explain under half, and the rest has no known cause. V and J calls plus clone size are reproduced from that table; the DNA served to infer D and trimming. This sample holds roughly 240,000 clones; around 85% were observed only once. The leading ten clones occupy about 8.2% of the sample.

The TCR originated in a woman aged 45-65 years with acute COVID-19. This sequence uses TRBV29-1 and TRBJ1-1, with a tentative D gene TRBD1 over 6 matching bases. The sequenced material came from PBMCs or T cells enriched from blood (not recorded which). The DNA sequence follows: TGCAGCGTTGAGGGCCAGGGGAAGACTGAAGCTTTCTTT. Translated, it reads CSVEGQGKTEAFF.